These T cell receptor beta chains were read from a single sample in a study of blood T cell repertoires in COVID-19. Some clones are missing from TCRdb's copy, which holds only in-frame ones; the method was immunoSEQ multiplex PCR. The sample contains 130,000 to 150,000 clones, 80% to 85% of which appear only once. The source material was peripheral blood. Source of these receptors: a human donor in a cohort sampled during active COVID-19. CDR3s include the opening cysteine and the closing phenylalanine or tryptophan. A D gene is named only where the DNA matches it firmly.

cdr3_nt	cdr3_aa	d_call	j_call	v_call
TGCGCCAGCAGCTTGGCAAGCGATCAGCCCCAGCATTTT	CASSLASDQPQHF	.	TRBJ1-5	TRBV5-1
TGTGCCAGCAGCCCCTACTCCGGGACAGGGGGAGAGACCCAGTACTTC	CASSPYSGTGGETQYF	TRBD1	TRBJ2-5	TRBV5-4
TGTGCCAGCAGCCGTCCTAGCGGGGGAGGCAATGAGCAGTTCTTC	CASSRPSGGGNEQFF	TRBD2	TRBJ2-1	TRBV6-5
TGCGCCAGCAGCCTCAATACAGGGGACTCTGGAAACACCATATATTTT	CASSLNTGDSGNTIYF	TRBD1	TRBJ1-3	TRBV4-3
TGTGCCAGCAGTTACAGCGGGGGAAGCACCGGGGAGCTGTTTTTT	CASSYSGGSTGELFF	TRBD2	TRBJ2-2	TRBV6-5
TGCGCCAGCAGCTTGGTCAGGGGTAACTACGAGCAGTACTTC	CASSLVRGNYEQYF	.	TRBJ2-7	TRBV5-1
TGTGCCAGCAGTTACGGCCAGGGCCTTAATCAGCCCCAGCATTTT	CASSYGQGLNQPQHF	.	TRBJ1-5	TRBV6-2/TRBV6-3
TGTGCTAGTGGTTTGGTAGGGGGCTACGAGCAGTACTTC	CASGLVGGYEQYF	.	TRBJ2-7	TRBV12-5
TGTGCCAGCAGCTTGGCCCCCTGGCAGGGGGCGACGGTAACAGATACGCAGTATTTT	CASSLAPWQGATVTDTQYF	TRBD1	TRBJ2-3	TRBV5-6
TGTGCCAGCAGTCTCGGGACAGGGGGTTTTGAAGCTTTCTTT	CASSLGTGGFEAFF	TRBD1	TRBJ1-1	TRBV27
TGTGCCAGCTCACCACAGGGACAGAACACTGAAGCTTTCTTT	CASSPQGQNTEAFF	.	TRBJ1-1	TRBV18